This T cell receptor (beta chain) was sequenced during a study of T cells in Graves' hyperthyroidism and ophthalmopathy. What was amplified from RNA transcripts were TCR beta CDR3 regions. The HTBI primer set served for first-round RT-PCR of the TCR CDR3. TCRdb recomputed calls from the multiplex PCR reads with MiXCR, one row per CDR3 protein. Of a few hundred thousand distinct CDR3 sequences listed, about 16% are singletons. This CDR3 is 13 amino acids long. In germline, CDR1 is SEHNR, CDR2 FQNEAQ (reference sequence). Trimming cost V 4 bases and J 2 bases, with 9 bases left between them. This clonotype occurred many times.

The chain is built from TRBV7-9 and TRBJ2-7; D is uncertain. The receptor was derived from a woman aged 25 to 39 with Graves' ophthalmopathy. What was sequenced was blood. In nucleotides, the CDR3 is TGTGCCAGCAGCTCTAGGGCCACCTACGAGCAGTACTTC. Its protein product is CASSSRATYEQYF. The entire variable domain, with the rest obtained from reference TRBV7-9 and TRBJ2-7, is as follows: DTGVSQNPRHKITKRGQNVTFRCDPISEHNRLYWYRQTLGQGPEFLTYFQNEAQLEKSRLLSDRFSAERPKGSFSTLEIQRTEQGDSAMYLCASSSRATYEQYFGPGTRLTVT.